These 27 T cell receptor beta chains share one sample of origin, sequenced in a study of cytomegalovirus exposure and HLA in healthy donors. With 60 Vbeta and 13 Jbeta primers, the PCR was carried out. TCRdb's table, derived via immunoSEQ multiplex PCR, lists solely in-frame clones and lacks some. The table includes approximately 170,000 clones, roughly 80% detected once. Sequencing was done on a sample of PBMCs. The receptors derive from a man in his fifties or sixties in good health and CMV-seropositive.

The rearrangement links TRBV4-1 to TRBJ2-7, with 7 bases fitting TRBD2. V dropped 0 bases and J dropped 4; count of bases not matched to a gene: 9. Germline lookup yields CDR1 MGHRA and CDR2 YSYEKL. The CDR3 spans 16 residues. As DNA, the CDR3 is TGCGCCAGCAGCCAAGACCTAGCGGAGATCTATTACGAGCAGTACTTC. It translates to CASSQDLAEIYYEQYF.

The chain is built from TRBV5-1 and TRBJ2-1; no reliable D call. This CDR3 is 16 amino acids long. Germline V gives CDR1 SGHRS, CDR2 YFSETQ. The V end lost 0 bases, the J end lost 8 bases, and 18 bases lay between the germline ends. Here the CDR3 DNA reads TGCGCCAGCAGCTTGGAAGGAGAAGGATCGTACGATGAGCAGTTCTTC. It encodes CASSLEGEGSYDEQFF. Together with reference TRBV5-1 and TRBJ2-1, the CDR3 gives the full variable domain: KAGVTQTPRYLIKTRGQQVTLSCSPISGHRSVSWYQQTPGQGLQFLFEYFSETQRNKGNFPGRFSGRQFSNSRSEMNVSTLELGDSALYLCASSLEGEGSYDEQFFGPGTRLTVL.

The rearrangement uses TRBV6-1 and TRBJ1-1, with no clear D. CDR3 length: 16 amino acids. Germline loops: CDR1 MNHNS, CDR2 SASEGT. Trimming left V 2 bases short and J 0 bases short, with 13 bases between. In nucleotides, the CDR3 is TGTGCCAGCAGTGAAAACCTTGCTAAGTTGAACACTGAAGCTTTCTTT. Encoded protein: CASSENLAKLNTEAFF.

The rearrangement uses TRBV4-1 and TRBJ1-1; D might be TRBD1 (6 bases). Trimming took off 1 base at V and 7 bases at J, with 13 bases between the two ends. The CDR3 contains 14 residues. Per the germline V gene, CDR1 is MGHRA and CDR2 is YSYEKL. The CDR3 DNA is TGCGCCAGCAGCCAAGTTTGGGCGGACAGTGAAGCTTTCTTT. Translating it yields CASSQVWADSEAFF.

The gene calls are TRBV30 and TRBJ1-1, with a weak D call TRBD1 (6 bases). Germline V gene sequence: CDR1 GTSNPN, CDR2 SVGIG (reference sequence). Deletions cut 0 bases from V and 0 bases from J, with 11 bases between. This CDR3 has 15 residues. CDR3 amino acids: CAWSVLRTVNTEAFF. The CDR3 region has the DNA TGTGCCTGGAGTGTACTTCGGACAGTGAACACTGAAGCTTTCTTT.

The chain employs TRBV7-9 and TRBJ1-1, with 7 bases lining up with TRBD1. The V gene's germline CDR1 is SEHNR and CDR2 FQNEAQ (reference sequence). The CDR3 spans 15 residues. The junction had 6 bases not matched to a gene; V was cut back by 5 bases and J by 0 bases. The CDR3 nucleotides read TGTGCCAGCAGCCTGTGGGACAGCATGAACACTGAAGCTTTCTTT. As protein: CASSLWDSMNTEAFF.

The J gene is TRBJ2-1, the V gene TRBV5-4; TRBD2 agrees at 13 bases. V gave up 1 base and J gave up 4 bases; unmatched junction bases: 5. The V gene's germline CDR1 is SGHNT and CDR2 YYREEE (reference sequence). CDR3 length: 17 residues. This CDR3 is CASSLTRTSGRYNEQFF. DNA of the CDR3: TGTGCCAGCAGCTTGACTCGGACTAGCGGGAGATACAATGAGCAGTTCTTC. Together with reference TRBV5-4 and TRBJ2-1, the CDR3 gives the full variable domain: ETGVTQSPTHLIKTRGQQVTLRCSSQSGHNTVSWYQQALGQGPQFIFQYYREEENGRGNFPPRFSGLQFPNYSSELNVNALELDDSALYLCASSLTRTSGRYNEQFFGPGTRLTVL.

Here the CDR3 DNA reads TGTGCCATCAAGGGGGCTTCGGAAGAAAAACTGTTTTTT. It codes for CAIKGASEEKLFF. This chain links TRBV10-3 with TRBJ1-4; 7 nucleotides line up with TRBD1. V gave up 7 bases and J gave up 8 bases; unmatched junction bases: 7. The CDR3 runs 13 residues. Germline assignment: CDR1 ENHRY and CDR2 SYGVKD.

This chain's CDR3 is CASSLHGQGRNEQYF. CDR3 DNA sequence: TGTGCCAGCAGTCTCCACGGACAGGGGAGGAACGAGCAGTACTTC. The rearrangement links TRBV28 to TRBJ2-7; 9 bases agree with TRBD1. This CDR3 region has 15 residues. V gave up 5 bases and J gave up 5 bases; unmatched junction bases: 10. Germline CDR1 MDHEN, CDR2 SYDVKM.

The chain couples TRBV7-9 to TRBJ1-1; D unresolved. Germline-derived CDR1 and CDR2 are SEHNR and FQNEAQ (reference sequence). The CDR3 length is 11 residues. V was clipped by 6 bases and J by 6 bases, with 8 bases between them. CDR3 region: CASSQLAEAFF. The CDR3 DNA reads as TGTGCCAGCAGTCAACTTGCTGAAGCTTTCTTT.

This clone was seen just once. V usage is TRBV18 and J usage is TRBJ2-5, with 8 bases fitting TRBD1. Germline values: CDR1 KGHSH, CDR2 LQKENI. The CDR3 has 16 residues. J gave up 5 bases and V 3 bases, and 11 bases lay outside the gene matches. The CDR3 spells CASSPPQGAYVETQYF. The CDR3 DNA follows: TGTGCCAGCTCACCCCCTCAGGGGGCTTATGTTGAGACCCAGTACTTC.

V usage is TRBV28 and J usage is TRBJ1-2; perhaps TRBD1 as D (6 bases). CDR3 length: 13 amino acids. Deletions cut 4 bases from V and 4 bases from J, with 10 bases between. The germline V gene has CDR1 MDHEN and CDR2 SYDVKM. CDR3 amino acids: CASSSRGSYGYTF. CDR3 DNA sequence: TGTGCCAGCAGTTCCAGGGGATCCTATGGCTACACCTTC.

The rearrangement uses TRBV11-3 and TRBJ2-3; 9 nucleotides align to TRBD1. Per germline, CDR1 SGHNT and CDR2 YENEEA. The CDR3 runs 16 residues. V dropped 2 bases and J dropped 4; count of bases not matched to a gene: 7. This CDR3 reads CASSLFGGQGADTQYF. DNA for the CDR3: TGTGCCAGCAGCTTATTCGGGGGACAGGGAGCAGATACGCAGTATTTT.

The gene calls are TRBV6-1 and TRBJ1-1; 7 nucleotides agree with TRBD1. In germline, CDR1 is MNHNS, CDR2 SASEGT. The CDR3 is made up of 14 amino acids. V dropped 2 bases and J dropped 0; count of bases not matched to a gene: 0. CDR3 in amino acids: CASSEQGVNTEAFF. The CDR3 DNA reads as TGTGCCAGCAGTGAACAGGGGGTGAACACTGAAGCTTTCTTT.

The V call is TRBV9, the J call TRBJ1-3, with a possible D match to TRBD1 (6 bases). The length of the CDR3 is 19 residues. Trimming removed 3 bases at V and 2 bases at J, with 24 bases between. Germline CDR1 is SGDLS and CDR2 is YYNGEE. The CDR3 loop reads CASSATPRIGGQPGNTIYF. As DNA, the CDR3 is TGTGCCAGCAGCGCAACACCCCGGATTGGGGGCCAACCTGGAAACACCATATATTTT.

The chain joins TRBV11-2 to TRBJ2-7; D possibly corresponds to TRBD2 (6 bases). V was shortened by 5 bases and J by 3 bases, with 17 bases between the two germline ends. The CDR3 loop spans 15 amino acids. Germline CDR1 is SGHAT and CDR2 is FQNNGV. The CDR3 coding sequence is TGTGCCAGCAGCCGCCGGGCAACAGCGGGCTACGAGCAGTACTTC. This encodes CASSRRATAGYEQYF.

This chain connects TRBV30 to TRBJ2-3; 10 nucleotides line up with TRBD2. CDR1 is GTSNPN, CDR2 SVGIG, per germline (reference sequence). Trimming cost V 3 bases and J 6 bases; bases outside gene matches: 9. CDR3 size: 15 residues. The CDR3 here is CAWSPSSGRGDTQYF. CDR3 sequence (DNA): TGTGCCTGGAGCCCGTCTAGCGGGAGAGGCGATACGCAGTATTTT.

The chain joins TRBV14 to TRBJ2-5; perhaps TRBD2 as D (6 bases). In germline, CDR1 is SGHDN, CDR2 FVKESK. V lost 3 bases, J lost 7 bases, and 18 bases lay in between. The CDR3 contains 15 residues. CDR3 bases: TGTGCCAGCAGCCAGAGACGGGACTCCCGGGGGACCCAGTACTTC. It codes for CASSQRRDSRGTQYF.

This sequence joins TRBV6-1 and TRBJ2-7, with 7 bases aligning to TRBD2. The trim removed 6 bases at V and 12 bases at J, leaving 11 bases unmatched. This CDR3 comprises 12 residues. Germline V gene lookup returns CDR1 MNHNS and CDR2 SASEGT. The CDR3 DNA is TGTGCCAGCAGCAAAGGACTAGGGGTTGCGTACTTC. Translation: CASSKGLGVAYF.

The chain uses TRBV28 and TRBJ1-5; 7 bases are shared with TRBD1. The CDR3 covers 15 residues. Germline loops: CDR1 MDHEN, CDR2 SYDVKM. V trimming: 5 bases; J trimming: 11 bases; junction bases outside the gene matches: 15. CDR3 amino acids: CASSTPQGSITTQHF. The CDR3 DNA reads TGTGCCAGCAGTACTCCACAGGGGTCAATCACGACCCAGCATTTT.

This clone showed up just a few times. V is TRBV9 and J is TRBJ1-6; D not resolved. With 0 bases removed from V and 10 bases from J, the gap between germline ends came to 11 bases. The CDR3 loop spans 14 amino acids. The germline V gene has CDR1 SGDLS and CDR2 YYNGEE. CDR3 sequence reads: CASSVDRVPSPLHF. The CDR3 region has the DNA TGTGCCAGCAGCGTAGACCGGGTCCCATCACCCCTCCACTTT.

Here the CDR3 DNA reads TGCGCCAGCAGCTTTAGCGGGAGCTCTGCCTACGAGCAGTACTTC. Protein: CASSFSGSSAYEQYF. The chain recombines TRBV5-1 with TRBJ2-7; the match to TRBD2 covers 9 bases. The CDR3 totals 15 residues. V lost 2 bases, J lost 2 bases, and 5 bases stayed unmatched. Germline CDR1 and CDR2: SGHRS and YFSETQ.

The chain couples TRBV7-2 to TRBJ1-5; D may be TRBD1 (6 bases). V was shortened by 5 bases and J by 1 base, with 15 bases between the two germline ends. The germline CDR1 and CDR2 sequences are SGHTA and FQGNSA. The CDR3 is 16 amino acids. CDR3 sequence reads: CASSIHGTLSNQPQHF. DNA of the CDR3: TGTGCCAGCAGCATCCACGGGACATTGAGCAATCAGCCCCAGCATTTT. Based on the CDR3 plus reference TRBV7-2 and TRBJ1-5, the full variable domain is GAGVSQSPSNKVTEKGKDVELRCDPISGHTALYWYRQSLGQGLEFLIYFQGNSAPDKSGLPSDRFSAERTGGSVSTLTIQRTQQEDSAVYLCASSIHGTLSNQPQHFGDGTRLSIL.

This chain connects TRBV19 to TRBJ1-6, with a tentative D call TRBD1 (6 bases). Trimming cost V 7 bases and J 6 bases, with 16 bases left between them. The CDR3 runs to 15 residues. Germline CDR1 LNHDA, CDR2 SQIVND (reference sequence). CDR3 nucleotide sequence: TGTGCCAGTACCCGGACAGAAACGGCTAATTCACCCCTCCACTTT. As protein: CASTRTETANSPLHF.

The chain uses TRBV28 and TRBJ2-1; D possibly corresponds to TRBD1 (6 bases). Trimming took off 1 base at V and 7 bases at J, with 11 bases between the two ends. Germline CDR1 is MDHEN and CDR2 is SYDVKM. The CDR3 extends over 14 amino acids. The CDR3 spells CASSLFQGWNEQFF. CDR3 sequence (DNA): TGTGCCAGCAGTTTATTCCAGGGGTGGAATGAGCAGTTCTTC.

V gene TRBV21-1 combines with J gene TRBJ2-7; the D call in the table, TRBD2, was not verified against the DNA. TRBV21-1 is shown as a pseudogene. The CDR3 contains 16 residues. CDR3 sequence (DNA): TGTGCCAGCAGCAAAAAGGCGCGGGAGGGCCGCAACGAGCAGTACTTC. This translates into CASSKKAREGRNEQYF.

This chain joins TRBV9 and TRBJ2-7; 8 positions agree with TRBD2. Trimming at V came to 4 bases and at J to 4 bases, leaving 1 base not matched to a gene. This CDR3 spans 12 amino acids. CDR1 is SGDLS and CDR2 is YYNGEE in the germline V gene. For the CDR3, the DNA is TGTGCCAGCAGCCGGGGGGGGTACGAGCAGTACTTC. Its protein is CASSRGGYEQYF.